The 21 T cell receptor beta chains below all came from one sample that was sequenced in a study of T cell responses to AZD1222 COVID-19 vaccine (dated by TCRdb to the early 2020s). The time point label of this sample denotes: baseline before first vaccination. The method behind the library was the immunoSEQ multiplex PCR assay. The clones in this table, taken by TCRdb from immuneACCESS, are in-frame only. Not every clone is retained; where verified, under half of the shortfall comes from an unresolved V gene, and the cause of the rest is unknown. The sample table records 130,000 or so clones; 89% of these occur just once. Approximately 3% of the sample belongs to the ten largest clones. The sample in question was peripheral blood, obtained on day 0 of AZD1222 vaccination. The receptors come from an adult in good health.

This clone was observed a handful of times. The gene calls are TRBV6-1 and TRBJ1-5; 7 nucleotides match TRBD1. Per the germline V gene, CDR1 is MNHNS and CDR2 is SASEGT. The length of the CDR3 is 18 residues. V dropped 3 bases and J dropped 4; count of bases not matched to a gene: 15. For the CDR3, the DNA is TGTGCCAGCAGTGACCGACAGGGTCATTTGTATAGAAATCAGCCCCAGCATTTT. It is translated as CASSDRQGHLYRNQPQHF.

This sequence joins TRBV18 and TRBJ2-5, with unresolved D. The CDR3 totals 13 residues. V was cut by 3 bases and J by 5 bases, with 10 bases left in between. Per germline, CDR1 KGHSH and CDR2 LQKENI. In DNA, the CDR3 is TGTGCCAGCTCACCGCAGTTGGGGGAGACCCAGTACTTC. The encoded protein is CASSPQLGETQYF.

Only one count was recorded for this clone. The V call is TRBV28, the J call TRBJ2-1, with D possibly being TRBD2 (7 bases). The CDR3 totals 13 residues. Germline V gene data show CDR1 as MDHEN and CDR2 as SYDVKM. The V and J ends lost 5 bases and 6 bases respectively, with 11 bases between them. The CDR3 DNA reads TGTGCCAGCAGTGTCGGGGGGCCCAATGAGCAGTTCTTC. Protein: CASSVGGPNEQFF.

The rearrangement joins TRBV14 to TRBJ2-7, with D hard to call. Germline V gives CDR1 SGHDN, CDR2 FVKESK. V was pared by 1 base and J by 9 bases, with 13 bases between. This CDR3 region has 13 residues. CDR3 sequence reads: CASSQGSKSRQYF. CDR3 DNA: TGTGCCAGCAGCCAAGGATCTAAGTCCCGGCAGTACTTC.

The rearrangement links TRBV5-1 to TRBJ1-3, with unresolved D. The CDR3 consists of 14 residues. Per germline, CDR1 SGHRS and CDR2 YFSETQ. V lost 5 bases, J lost 4 bases, and 13 bases lay in between. CDR3 DNA: TGCGCCAGCAGGTTAGACGCCGGAGGAAACACCATATATTTT. It is translated as CASRLDAGGNTIYF.

V usage is TRBV28 and J usage is TRBJ1-6; D is uncertain. Germline values: CDR1 MDHEN, CDR2 SYDVKM. The CDR3 has 16 amino acids. V lost 6 bases to trimming and J lost 0 bases, with 12 bases between them. This CDR3 reads CASSLYHSSYNSPLHF. The CDR3 nucleotides read TGTGCCAGCAGCCTATACCATAGCTCCTATAATTCACCCCTCCACTTT.

The V gene is TRBV30, the J gene TRBJ1-6; D unclear. This CDR3 has 13 amino acids. Germline V CDR1 and CDR2: GTSNPN, SVGIG (reference sequence). With 2 bases removed from V and 3 bases from J, the gap between germline ends came to 5 bases. This chain's CDR3 is CAWSNDYNSPLHF. Here the CDR3 DNA reads TGTGCCTGGAGTAATGACTATAATTCACCCCTCCACTTT.

Details on this clone: The junction shows a germline mismatch at one end, possibly a read error. V gene TRBV19 combines with J gene TRBJ1-3; D is unclear. The germline V gene has CDR1 LNHDA and CDR2 SQIVND (reference sequence). This CDR3 has 14 residues. The CDR3 nucleotides read TGTGCCAGTAGTATAGGCAAGAGTGGAAACATCATATATTTT. Amino acids: CASSIGKSGNIIYF.

The CDR3 region is CASSQDRGGNTEAFF. As DNA, the CDR3 is TGCGCCAGCAGCCAAGATCGGGGGGGCAACACTGAAGCTTTCTTT. The rearrangement uses TRBV4-3 and TRBJ1-1; TRBD1 is a possible D gene (6 bases). Germline CDR1 reads LGHNA; CDR2 reads YSLEER. The length of the CDR3 is 15 residues. V gave up 0 bases and J gave up 2 bases, with 10 bases separating them.

This CDR3 is CASSLKRVGWDEQYF. For the CDR3, the DNA is TGCGCCAGCAGCTTGAAGAGGGTCGGGTGGGACGAGCAGTACTTC. The rearrangement links TRBV5-1 to TRBJ2-7; D is possibly TRBD2 (5 bases). The CDR3 covers 15 residues. CDR1 SGHRS and CDR2 YFSETQ come from the germline V gene. V lost 1 base and J lost 5, with 16 bases in between.

V gene TRBV7-2 combines with J gene TRBJ2-1; possibly TRBD2 for D (5 bases). CDR3 length equals 17 residues. Germline lookup yields CDR1 SGHTA and CDR2 FQGNSA. V dropped 2 bases and J dropped 4 bases, with 18 bases sitting between them. CDR3 protein: CASSLSSRETRYNEQFF. The CDR3 bases are TGTGCCAGCAGCTTAAGTTCAAGGGAGACGAGGTACAATGAGCAGTTCTTC.

The chain joins TRBV7-2 to TRBJ1-6; perhaps TRBD1 as D (6 bases). Germline lookup yields CDR1 SGHTA and CDR2 FQGNSA. The CDR3 consists of 14 residues. Trimming took 6 bases from V and 7 from J, leaving 13 bases between them. The CDR3 reads CASSQRGGNSPLHF. The DNA of the CDR3 is TGTGCCAGCAGTCAGAGGGGGGGAAATTCACCCCTCCACTTT.

The gene calls are TRBV2 and TRBJ1-2; no reliable D call. Germline V gene lookup returns CDR1 SNHLY and CDR2 FYNNEI. This CDR3 has 14 amino acids. The V end was cut by 4 bases, the J end by 3 bases, with 12 bases between. The CDR3 sequence: CASSGEGVHYGYTF. In nucleotides, the CDR3 is TGTGCCAGCAGTGGTGAAGGAGTCCACTATGGCTACACCTTC.

This clone was counted a single time. The chain carries TRBV4-1 and TRBJ2-3; perhaps D is TRBD1 or TRBD2 (6 bases each). Germline values: CDR1 MGHRA, CDR2 YSYEKL. Trimming cost V 0 bases and J 2 bases, with 9 bases left between them. This CDR3 region has 15 residues. CDR3 in DNA: TGCGCCAGCAGCCAAGAAGGGGGGAACACAGATACGCAGTATTTT. Amino acids: CASSQEGGNTDTQYF.

This chain uses TRBV5-1 with TRBJ2-5; unclear D gene. Germline values: CDR1 SGHRS, CDR2 YFSETQ. V was pared by 7 bases and J by 9 bases, with 25 bases between. The CDR3 is 15 residues long. As DNA, the CDR3 is TGCGCCAGCGGTGACGGACCGACCCACCCCACGCCCCAGTACTTC. Translating gives CASGDGPTHPTPQYF.

On this clone itself: The sample contains more than one DNA sequence encoding this CDR3. This sequence joins TRBV18 and TRBJ1-5; D is unresolved. Germline V lookup: CDR1 KGHSH, CDR2 LQKENI. Deletions cut 3 bases from V and 3 bases from J, with 9 bases between. The CDR3 is 14 residues long. CDR3: CASSPGQNNQPQHF. The CDR3 DNA follows: TGTGCCAGCTCACCCGGGCAGAACAATCAGCCCCAGCATTTT.

The chain links TRBV4-2 to TRBJ2-5, with D uncertain. Trimming shortened V by 0 bases and J by 5 bases, and 10 bases separated the two germline ends. Germline V lookup: CDR1 LGHNA, CDR2 YNFKEQ. This CDR3 comprises 14 residues. This CDR3 is CASSQDWFSETQYF. The CDR3 nucleotides are TGTGCCAGCAGCCAAGATTGGTTTTCGGAGACCCAGTACTTC.

The genes are TRBV5-1 and TRBJ1-6; D is uncertain. CDR3 length: 15 amino acids. V gave up 1 base and J gave up 8 bases, with 13 bases separating them. Germline-derived CDR1 and CDR2 are SGHRS and YFSETQ. Here the CDR3 DNA reads TGCGCCAGCAGCTTGAACCCCGACAAGGATTCACCCCTCCACTTT. Its protein product is CASSLNPDKDSPLHF.

This clone was detected once. The chain employs TRBV3-1 (or the pseudogene TRBV3-2) and TRBJ2-1, with 10 nucleotides matching TRBD2. The CDR3 has 17 residues. Germline trimming cut 5 bases from V and 3 bases from J; bases unmatched to any gene: 10. Looked up from germline, CDR1 is LGHDT and CDR2 is YNNKEL (reference sequence). This CDR3 is CASSLRSGRASYNEQFF. In DNA, the CDR3 is TGTGCCAGCAGCTTACGGAGCGGGAGGGCCAGCTACAATGAGCAGTTCTTC.

This sequence joins TRBV28 and TRBJ1-1, with D possibly being TRBD1 (5 bases). CDR3 length: 15 residues. Trimming removed 3 bases at V and 1 base at J, with 12 bases between. CDR1 and CDR2 (germline): MDHEN, SYDVKM. CDR3 region: CASSLTGPPNTEAFF. CDR3 DNA: TGTGCCAGCAGTTTGACGGGACCGCCGAACACTGAAGCTTTCTTT.

The chain joins TRBV23-1 to TRBJ1-6; D gene uncertain. TRBV23-1 is reported as an ORF; its role is uncertain. Trimming shortened V by 0 bases and J by 0 bases, and 15 bases separated the two germline ends. This CDR3 is built from 19 residues. CDR3 in amino acids: CASSQSPVSRSSYNSPLHF. The DNA for the CDR3 is TGCGCCAGCAGTCAATCCCCAGTATCTAGAAGCTCCTATAATTCACCCCTCCACTTT.